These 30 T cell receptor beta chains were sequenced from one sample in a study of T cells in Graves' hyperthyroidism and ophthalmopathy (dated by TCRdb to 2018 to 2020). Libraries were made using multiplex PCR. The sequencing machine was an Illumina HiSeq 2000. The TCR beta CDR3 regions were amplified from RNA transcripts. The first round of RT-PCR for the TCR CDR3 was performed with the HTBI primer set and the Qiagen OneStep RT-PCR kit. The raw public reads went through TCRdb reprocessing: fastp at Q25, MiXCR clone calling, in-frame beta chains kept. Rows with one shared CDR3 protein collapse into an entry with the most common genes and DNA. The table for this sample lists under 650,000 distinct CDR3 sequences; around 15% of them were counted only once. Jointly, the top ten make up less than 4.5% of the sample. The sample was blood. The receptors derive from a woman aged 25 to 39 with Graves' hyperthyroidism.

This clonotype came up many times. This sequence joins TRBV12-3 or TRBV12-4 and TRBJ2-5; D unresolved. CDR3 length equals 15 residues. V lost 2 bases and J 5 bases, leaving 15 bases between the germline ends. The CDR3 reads CASSLSRGPGETQYF. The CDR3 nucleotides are TGTGCCAGCAGTTTATCGAGAGGACCTGGGGAGACCCAGTACTTC.

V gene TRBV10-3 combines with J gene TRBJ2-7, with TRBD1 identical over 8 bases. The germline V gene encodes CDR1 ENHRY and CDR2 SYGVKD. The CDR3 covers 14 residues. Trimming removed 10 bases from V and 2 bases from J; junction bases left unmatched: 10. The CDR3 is CAKGTGQDTYEQYF. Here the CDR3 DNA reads TGTGCCAAGGGAACGGGACAGGATACCTACGAGCAGTACTTC.

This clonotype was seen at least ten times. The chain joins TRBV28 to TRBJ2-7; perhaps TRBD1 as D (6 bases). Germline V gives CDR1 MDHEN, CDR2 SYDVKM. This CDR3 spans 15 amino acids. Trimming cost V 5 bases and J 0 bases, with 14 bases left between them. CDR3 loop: CASSTPGHLSYEQYF. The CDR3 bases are TGTGCCAGCAGTACTCCGGGACACCTCTCCTACGAGCAGTACTTC.

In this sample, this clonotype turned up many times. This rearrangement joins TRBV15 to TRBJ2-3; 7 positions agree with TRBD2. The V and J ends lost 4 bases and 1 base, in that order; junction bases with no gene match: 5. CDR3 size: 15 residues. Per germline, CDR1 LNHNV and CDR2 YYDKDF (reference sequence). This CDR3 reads CATSTRLAGTDTQYF. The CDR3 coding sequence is TGTGCCACCAGCACCCGACTAGCTGGCACAGATACGCAGTATTTT.

CDR3 amino acids: CASSMGGSSYEQYF. DNA of the CDR3: TGTGCCAGTAGTATGGGAGGGAGCTCCTACGAGCAGTACTTC. The gene calls are TRBV19 and TRBJ2-7; 7 nucleotides agree with TRBD2. Germline V CDR1 and CDR2: LNHDA, SQIVND (reference sequence). CDR3 length: 14 residues. V gave up 3 bases and J gave up 0 bases; unmatched junction bases: 2.

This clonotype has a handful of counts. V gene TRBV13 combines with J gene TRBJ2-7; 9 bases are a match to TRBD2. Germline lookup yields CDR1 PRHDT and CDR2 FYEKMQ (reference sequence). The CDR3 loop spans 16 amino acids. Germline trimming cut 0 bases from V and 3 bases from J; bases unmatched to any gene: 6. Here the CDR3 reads CASSLGLSSGNYEQYF. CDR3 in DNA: TGTGCCAGCAGCTTAGGCCTGTCTAGCGGGAACTACGAGCAGTACTTC.

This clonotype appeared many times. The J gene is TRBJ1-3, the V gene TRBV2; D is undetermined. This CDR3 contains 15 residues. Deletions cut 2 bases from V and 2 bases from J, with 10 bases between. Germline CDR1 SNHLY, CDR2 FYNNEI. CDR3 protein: CASSEQQPTGNTIYF. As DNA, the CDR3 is TGTGCCAGCAGTGAACAACAGCCCACTGGAAACACCATATATTTT.

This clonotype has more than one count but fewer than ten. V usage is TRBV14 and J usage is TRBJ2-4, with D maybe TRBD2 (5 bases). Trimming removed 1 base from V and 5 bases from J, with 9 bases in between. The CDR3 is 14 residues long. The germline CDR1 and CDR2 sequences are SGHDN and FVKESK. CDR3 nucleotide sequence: TGTGCCAGCAGCCAAGCGGGGTCTCAAAACATTCAGTACTTC. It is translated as CASSQAGSQNIQYF.

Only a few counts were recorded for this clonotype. The CDR3 protein is CASSYGGNRIYGYTF. The CDR3 DNA is TGTGCCAGCAGTTACGGAGGGAATCGTATTTATGGCTACACCTTC. J is TRBJ1-2 and V is TRBV6-2 or TRBV6-3; D not certain. The germline V gene encodes CDR1 MNHEY and CDR2 SVGEGT. V lost 2 bases and J 5 bases, leaving 15 bases between the germline ends. The CDR3 has 15 amino acids.

CDR3 residues: CASSYGLAEGTGELFF. In nucleotides, the CDR3 is TGTGCCAGCAGTTATGGTCTAGCGGAGGGCACCGGGGAGCTGTTTTTT. The V gene is TRBV6-5, the J gene TRBJ2-2; 7 bases align to TRBD2. The ends lost 3 bases at V and 4 bases at J; junction bases unmatched: 8. CDR1 MNHEY and CDR2 SVGAGI come from the germline V gene. The CDR3 extends over 16 amino acids.

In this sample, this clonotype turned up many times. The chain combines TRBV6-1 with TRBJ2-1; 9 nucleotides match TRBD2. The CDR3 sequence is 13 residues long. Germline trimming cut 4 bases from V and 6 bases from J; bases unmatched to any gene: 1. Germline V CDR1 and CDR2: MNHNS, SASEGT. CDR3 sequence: CASSGTSVNEQFF. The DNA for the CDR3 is TGTGCCAGCAGTGGGACTAGCGTCAATGAGCAGTTCTTC.

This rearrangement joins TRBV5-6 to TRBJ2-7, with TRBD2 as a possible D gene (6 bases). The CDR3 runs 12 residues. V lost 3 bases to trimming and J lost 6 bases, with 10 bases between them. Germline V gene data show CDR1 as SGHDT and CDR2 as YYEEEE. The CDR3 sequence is CASSSGTGEQYF. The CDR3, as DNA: TGTGCCAGCAGCTCCGGGACTGGCGAGCAGTACTTC.

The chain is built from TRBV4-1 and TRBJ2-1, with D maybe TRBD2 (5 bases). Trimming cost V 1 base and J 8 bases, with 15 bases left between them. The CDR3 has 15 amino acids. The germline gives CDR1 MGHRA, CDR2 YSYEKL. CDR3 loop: CASSQGTLVADEQFF. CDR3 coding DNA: TGCGCCAGCAGCCAAGGCACACTAGTGGCCGATGAGCAGTTCTTC.

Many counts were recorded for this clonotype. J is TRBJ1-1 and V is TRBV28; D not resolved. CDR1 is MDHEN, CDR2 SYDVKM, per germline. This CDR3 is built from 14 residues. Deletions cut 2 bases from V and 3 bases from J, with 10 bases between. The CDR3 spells CASSLPIQYTEAFF. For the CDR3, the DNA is TGTGCCAGCAGTTTACCGATCCAGTACACTGAAGCTTTCTTT.

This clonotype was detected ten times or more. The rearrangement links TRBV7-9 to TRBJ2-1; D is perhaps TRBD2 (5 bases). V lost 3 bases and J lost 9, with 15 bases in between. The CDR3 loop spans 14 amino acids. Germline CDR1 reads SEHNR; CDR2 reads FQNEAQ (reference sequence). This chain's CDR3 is CASSFLADWGEQFF. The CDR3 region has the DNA TGTGCCAGCAGCTTCCTGGCGGACTGGGGTGAGCAGTTCTTC. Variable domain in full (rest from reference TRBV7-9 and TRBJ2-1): DTGVSQNPRHKITKRGQNVTFRCDPISEHNRLYWYRQTLGQGPEFLTYFQNEAQLEKSRLLSDRFSAERPKGSFSTLEIQRTEQGDSAMYLCASSFLADWGEQFFGPGTRLTVL.

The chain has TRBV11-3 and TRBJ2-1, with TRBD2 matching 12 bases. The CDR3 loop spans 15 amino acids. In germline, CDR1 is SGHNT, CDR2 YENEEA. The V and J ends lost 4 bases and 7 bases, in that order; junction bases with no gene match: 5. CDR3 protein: CASSSTSGSGNEQFF. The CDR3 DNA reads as TGTGCCAGCAGCTCGACTAGCGGGAGTGGAAATGAGCAGTTCTTC.

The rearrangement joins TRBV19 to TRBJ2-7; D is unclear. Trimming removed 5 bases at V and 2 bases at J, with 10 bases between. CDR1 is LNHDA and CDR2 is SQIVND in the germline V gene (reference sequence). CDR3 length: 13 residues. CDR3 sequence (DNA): TGTGCCAGTAGTTTGGCAGCTACCTACGAGCAGTACTTC. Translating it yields CASSLAATYEQYF. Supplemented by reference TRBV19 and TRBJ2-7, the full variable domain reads DGGITQSPKYLFRKEGQNVTLSCEQNLNHDAMYWYRQDPGQGLRLIYYSQIVNDFQKGDIAEGYSVSREKKESFPLTVTSAQKNPTAFYLCASSLAATYEQYFGPGTRLTVT.

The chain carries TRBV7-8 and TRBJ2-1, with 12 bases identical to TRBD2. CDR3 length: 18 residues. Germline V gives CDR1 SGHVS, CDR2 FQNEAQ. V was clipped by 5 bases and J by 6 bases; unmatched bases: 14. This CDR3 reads CASSGRLAGAEITNEQFF. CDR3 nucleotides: TGTGCCAGCAGCGGACGACTAGCGGGAGCGGAAATAACCAATGAGCAGTTCTTC.

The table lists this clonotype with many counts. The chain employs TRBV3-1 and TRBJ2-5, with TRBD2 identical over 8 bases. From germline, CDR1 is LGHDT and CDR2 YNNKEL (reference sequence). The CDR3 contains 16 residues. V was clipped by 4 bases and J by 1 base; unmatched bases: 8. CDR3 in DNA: TGTGCCAGCAGCCCCGGGGTAGCGGGGTCCCAAGAGACCCAGTACTTC. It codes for CASSPGVAGSQETQYF.

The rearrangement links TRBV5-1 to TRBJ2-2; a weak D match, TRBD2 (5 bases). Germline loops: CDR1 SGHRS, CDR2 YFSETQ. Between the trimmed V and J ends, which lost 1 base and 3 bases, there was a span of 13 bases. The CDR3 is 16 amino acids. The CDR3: CASSLFDRGHTGELFF. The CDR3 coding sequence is TGCGCCAGCAGCTTGTTCGACCGGGGTCACACCGGGGAGCTGTTTTTT.

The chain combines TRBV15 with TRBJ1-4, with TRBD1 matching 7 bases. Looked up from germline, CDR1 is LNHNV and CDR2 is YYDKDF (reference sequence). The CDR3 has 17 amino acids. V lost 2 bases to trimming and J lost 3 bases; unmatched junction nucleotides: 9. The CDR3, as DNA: TGTGCCACCAGCAGAAAAAAGTCCGGGACAGCTAATGAAAAACTGTTTTTT. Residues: CATSRKKSGTANEKLFF. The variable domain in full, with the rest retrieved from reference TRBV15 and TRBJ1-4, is DAMVIQNPRYQVTQFGKPVTLSCSQTLNHNVMYWYQQKSSQAPKLLFHYYDKDFNNEADTPDNFQSRRPNTSFCFLDIRSPGLGDTAMYLCATSRKKSGTANEKLFFGSGTQLSVL.

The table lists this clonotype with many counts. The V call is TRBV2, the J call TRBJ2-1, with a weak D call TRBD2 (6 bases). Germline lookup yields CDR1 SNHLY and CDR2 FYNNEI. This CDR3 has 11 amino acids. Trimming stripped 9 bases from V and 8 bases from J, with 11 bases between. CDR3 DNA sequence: TGTGCCAGGACTAGGGGCTATGAGCAGTTCTTC. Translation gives CARTRGYEQFF.

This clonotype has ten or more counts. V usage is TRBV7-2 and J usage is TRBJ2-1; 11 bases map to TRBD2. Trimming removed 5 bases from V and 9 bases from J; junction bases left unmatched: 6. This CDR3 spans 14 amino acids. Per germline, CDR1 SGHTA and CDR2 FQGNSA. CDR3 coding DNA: TGTGCCAGCAGCCCGGGACTAGCGGTGGTTGAGCAGTTCTTC. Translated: CASSPGLAVVEQFF.

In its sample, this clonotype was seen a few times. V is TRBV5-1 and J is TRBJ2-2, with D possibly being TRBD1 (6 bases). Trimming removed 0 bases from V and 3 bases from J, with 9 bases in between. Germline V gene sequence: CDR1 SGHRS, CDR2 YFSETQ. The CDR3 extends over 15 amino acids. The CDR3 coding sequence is TGCGCCAGCAGCTTGGGTCCAGGGGACACCGGGGAGCTGTTTTTT. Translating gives CASSLGPGDTGELFF.

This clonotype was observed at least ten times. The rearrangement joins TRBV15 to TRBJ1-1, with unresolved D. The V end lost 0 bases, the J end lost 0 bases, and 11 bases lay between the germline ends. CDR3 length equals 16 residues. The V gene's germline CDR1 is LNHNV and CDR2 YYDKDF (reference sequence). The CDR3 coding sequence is TGTGCCACCAGCAGAGATGAAAACAGCATGAACACTGAAGCTTTCTTT. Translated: CATSRDENSMNTEAFF.

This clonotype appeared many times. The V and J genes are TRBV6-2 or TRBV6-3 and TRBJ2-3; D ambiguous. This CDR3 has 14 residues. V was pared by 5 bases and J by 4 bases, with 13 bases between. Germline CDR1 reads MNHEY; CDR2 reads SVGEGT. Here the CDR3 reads CASSPPGPSDTQYF. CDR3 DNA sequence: TGTGCCAGCAGTCCCCCTGGACCGTCAGATACGCAGTATTTT.

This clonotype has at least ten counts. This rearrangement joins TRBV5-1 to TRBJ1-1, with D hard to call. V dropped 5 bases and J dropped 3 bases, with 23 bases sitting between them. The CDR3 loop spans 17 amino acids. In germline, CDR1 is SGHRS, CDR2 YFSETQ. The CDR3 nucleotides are TGCGCCAGCAGGGTCGACATCTGGGGAGGTCAGTACACTGAAGCTTTCTTT. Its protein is CASRVDIWGGQYTEAFF.

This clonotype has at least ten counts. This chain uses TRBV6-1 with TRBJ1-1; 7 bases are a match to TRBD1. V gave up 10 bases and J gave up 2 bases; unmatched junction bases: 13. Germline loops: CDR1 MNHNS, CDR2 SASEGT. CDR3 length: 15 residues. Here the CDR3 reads CAIPSRDSFNTEAFF. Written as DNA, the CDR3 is TGTGCCATCCCCTCCCGGGACAGCTTTAACACTGAAGCTTTCTTT.

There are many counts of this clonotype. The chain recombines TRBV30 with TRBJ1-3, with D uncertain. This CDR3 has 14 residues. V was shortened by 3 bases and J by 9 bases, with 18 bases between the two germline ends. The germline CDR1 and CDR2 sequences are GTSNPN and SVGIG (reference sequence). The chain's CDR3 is CAWRPGYGVGTIYF. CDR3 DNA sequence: TGTGCCTGGAGACCCGGATATGGGGTGGGCACCATATATTTT.

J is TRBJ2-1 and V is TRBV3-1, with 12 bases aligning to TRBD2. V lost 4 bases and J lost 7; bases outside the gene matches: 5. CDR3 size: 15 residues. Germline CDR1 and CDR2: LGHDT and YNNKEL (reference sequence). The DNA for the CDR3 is TGTGCCAGCAGCCTCCGACTAGCGGGAGAAAATGAGCAGTTCTTC. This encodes CASSLRLAGENEQFF.